The 27 T cell receptor beta chains below come from one sample, sequenced in a study of tumor T cells in aggressive B-cell lymphoma. Sequenced by immunoSEQ multiplex PCR; TCRdb stores in-frame clones only, minus some. This sample yields roughly 10,000 clones, of which 85% are seen a single time; roughly 4.7% belongs to the top ten. The specimen was tumor tissue. All receptors come from an adult with diffuse large B cell lymphoma.

The chain employs TRBV5-4 and TRBJ1-2; 9 bases line up with TRBD1. Germline-derived CDR1 and CDR2 are SGHNT and YYREEE (reference sequence). V shed 4 bases, J shed 8 bases, and the junction held 12 bases outside the gene matches. CDR3 size: 15 residues. The DNA of the CDR3 is TGTGCCAGCAGCCGGTACGAGGGACAGGGTGGCGGCTACACCTTC. Its translation: CASSRYEGQGGGYTF.

The gene calls are TRBV6-4 and TRBJ2-2, with unresolved D. V lost 6 bases to trimming and J lost 2 bases, with 10 bases between them. Germline V lookup: CDR1 MRHNA, CDR2 SNTAGT. The CDR3 totals 14 residues. CDR3 residues: CASSPQTNTGELFF. CDR3 DNA: TGTGCCAGCAGCCCACAGACCAACACCGGGGAGCTGTTTTTT.

In this sample, this clone turned up a few times. This chain connects TRBV27 to TRBJ2-1; TRBD2 agrees at 13 bases. The CDR3 has 17 amino acids. The germline CDR1 and CDR2 sequences are MNHEY and SMNVEV (reference sequence). Unmatched junction bases numbered 14, after V lost 7 bases and J lost 8 bases. The CDR3 sequence is CASTKRPGLAGVYEQFF. In DNA, the CDR3 is TGTGCCAGCACGAAGAGGCCCGGACTAGCGGGAGTCTATGAGCAGTTCTTC.

This sequence joins TRBV7-8 and TRBJ1-2; TRBD1 matches 9 bases. The ends lost 5 bases at V and 6 bases at J; junction bases unmatched: 13. This CDR3 spans 16 amino acids. Germline-derived CDR1 and CDR2 are SGHVS and FQNEAQ. In DNA form, the CDR3 reads TGTGCCAGCAGCCTTAACCGACAGGGGGGTTATAATGGCTACACCTTC. Translation gives CASSLNRQGGYNGYTF.

This rearrangement joins TRBV5-4 to TRBJ2-5; 9 nucleotides line up with TRBD1. Matching the DNA end better, TRBJ2-7 makes the J call doubtful. This CDR3 comprises 14 residues. Germline lookup yields CDR1 SGHNT and CDR2 YYREEE (reference sequence). CDR3 loop: CASSRDREHYEQYF. The CDR3 nucleotides are TGTGCCAGCAGCCGGGACAGGGAACATTACGAGCAGTACTTC.

The CDR3 sequence is CASRPRTTGANVLTF. The CDR3 region has the DNA TGTGCCAGCCGTCCCAGGACAACGGGGGCCAACGTCCTGACTTTC. J is TRBJ2-6 and V is TRBV2, with D tentatively TRBD1 (5 bases). Trimming took 8 bases from V and 4 from J, leaving 15 bases between them. From germline, CDR1 is SNHLY and CDR2 FYNNEI. This CDR3 is 15 amino acids long.

The chain uses TRBV21-1 and TRBJ2-1; the D call of TRBD2 is as the table states it, not checked on the DNA. TRBV21-1 is shown as a pseudogene. The CDR3 runs to 16 residues. The CDR3 protein is CASSKNSEGGDHEQFF. CDR3 bases: TGTGCCAGCAGCAAAAATAGCGAGGGGGGGGATCATGAGCAGTTCTTC.

In this sample, this clone turned up a few times. The chain uses TRBV10-3 and TRBJ2-3, with D uncertain. V lost 6 bases and J lost 8, with 12 bases in between. The CDR3 extends over 12 amino acids. Germline assignment: CDR1 ENHRY and CDR2 SYGVKD. The CDR3 protein is CAIRDTMGTQYF. The CDR3 bases are TGTGCCATCAGGGATACTATGGGTACGCAGTATTTT.

The gene calls are TRBV28 and TRBJ2-5; TRBD1 matches at 10 bases. The end of the DNA is better explained by TRBJ2-7, so the J call may be wrong. This CDR3 contains 19 residues. CDR1 is MDHEN and CDR2 is SYDVKM in the germline V gene. The CDR3 nucleotides read TGTGCCAGCAGTACCATAGACCCGCCGGGACAGGGGACCACCTACGAGCAGTACTTC. Encoded protein: CASSTIDPPGQGTTYEQYF.

This clone was seen once. The V and J genes are TRBV4-2 and TRBJ1-1; 10 bases map to TRBD1. In germline, CDR1 is LGHNA, CDR2 YNFKEQ. There are 16 residues in the CDR3. V lost 3 bases and J lost 1; bases outside the gene matches: 5. CDR3 DNA: TGTGCCAGCAGCCACGACAGGGGGCAGACGAACACTGAAGCTTTCTTT. It is translated as CASSHDRGQTNTEAFF.

The J gene is TRBJ1-3, the V gene TRBV6-1; D is ambiguous. Trimming took 1 base from V and 4 from J, leaving 11 bases between them. The CDR3 has 15 residues. From germline, CDR1 is MNHNS and CDR2 SASEGT. In nucleotides, the CDR3 is TGTGCCAGCAGTGAAGGCCGACTTTGGGGAAACACCATATATTTT. This codes for CASSEGRLWGNTIYF.

The V gene is TRBV27, the J gene TRBJ1-6; 9 bases fit TRBD1. The germline V gene encodes CDR1 MNHEY and CDR2 SMNVEV (reference sequence). The CDR3 has 15 amino acids. J gave up 8 bases and V 5 bases, and 7 bases lay outside the gene matches. The CDR3 DNA is TGTGCCAGCAGTCCCTCGGGACAGGGTTATTCACCCCTCCACTTT. Translated, it gives CASSPSGQGYSPLHF.

Only one count was recorded for this clone. This sequence joins TRBV7-9 and TRBJ1-2, with unresolved D. Germline V gene lookup returns CDR1 SEHNR and CDR2 FQNEAQ (reference sequence). The length of the CDR3 is 14 residues. V dropped 2 bases and J dropped 4 bases, with 11 bases sitting between them. In nucleotides, the CDR3 is TGTGCCAGCAGCTTATTCGCGAGTGCCTATGGCTACACCTTC. It encodes CASSLFASAYGYTF.

In the case of this clone: The same CDR3 is also encoded by other DNA sequences in this sample. The rearrangement uses TRBV28 and TRBJ1-2; no firm D call. The CDR3 is made up of 13 amino acids. Germline CDR1 MDHEN, CDR2 SYDVKM. V gave up 3 bases and J gave up 0 bases, with 5 bases separating them. CDR3 in DNA: TGTGCCAGCAGTTTCGGAGCTAACTATGGCTACACCTTC. This sequence encodes CASSFGANYGYTF.

The J gene is TRBJ1-5, the V gene TRBV7-2; TRBD1 might be the D (5 bases). CDR1 and CDR2 from the germline V gene are SGHTA and FQGNSA. The CDR3 sequence is 12 residues long. V gave up 1 base and J gave up 7 bases, with 5 bases separating them. The CDR3 nucleotides read TGTGCCAGCAGCTTAGACAGGCAGCCCCAGCATTTT. This codes for CASSLDRQPQHF.

The chain links TRBV30 to TRBJ1-4; D uncertain. Germline V gene data show CDR1 as GTSNPN and CDR2 as SVGIG (reference sequence). The CDR3 runs to 12 residues. Between the trimmed V and J ends, which lost 0 bases and 8 bases, there was a span of 7 bases. The CDR3 is CAWSVGVEKLFF. CDR3 coding DNA: TGTGCCTGGAGTGTAGGAGTGGAAAAACTGTTTTTT.

V is TRBV27 and J is TRBJ1-2; 8 nucleotides match TRBD1. Germline CDR1 is MNHEY and CDR2 is SMNVEV (reference sequence). Trimming took 2 bases from V and 5 from J; bases not matched to a gene: 10. This CDR3 comprises 16 residues. The DNA for the CDR3 is TGTGCCAGCAGTTTAAATCTGCGGACAGGGACATATGGCTACACCTTC. Protein: CASSLNLRTGTYGYTF.

Of note for this clone: The junction departs from the called germline gene at one end, perhaps through a read error. V usage is TRBV4-2 and J usage is TRBJ2-1, with 9 nucleotides matching TRBD2. Germline CDR1 and CDR2: LGHNA and YNFKEQ. This CDR3 has 17 amino acids. The CDR3 spells CASRQEAWAGGVNEQFF. The CDR3 DNA reads as TGTGCCAGCAGACAAGAGGCATGGGCGGGGGGGGTCAATGAGCAGTTCTTC.

The chain uses TRBV11-2 and TRBJ2-1; tentatively, D is TRBD2 (5 bases). V gave up 5 bases and J gave up 1 base, with 15 bases separating them. CDR1 and CDR2 (germline): SGHAT, FQNNGV. The CDR3 loop spans 16 amino acids. The CDR3 loop reads CASSVLGMMSYNEQFF. CDR3 nucleotide sequence: TGTGCCAGCAGCGTCCTCGGGATGATGTCCTACAATGAGCAGTTCTTC.

This clone was counted a single time. The chain recombines TRBV28 with TRBJ1-2; TRBD1 is a possible D gene (6 bases). The germline V and J ends were trimmed by 1 base and 8 bases, with 11 bases remaining between them. Per the germline V gene, CDR1 is MDHEN and CDR2 is SYDVKM. This CDR3 has 13 amino acids. The CDR3 spells CASSLFRGKGYTF. Written as DNA, the CDR3 is TGTGCCAGCAGTTTATTCAGGGGAAAAGGCTACACCTTC.

V gene TRBV19 combines with J gene TRBJ2-5, with 10 bases matching TRBD2. The CDR3 covers 12 residues. Germline CDR1 is LNHDA and CDR2 is SQIVND (reference sequence). Losses at the gene ends were 10 bases for V and 4 bases for J; bases not matched to a gene: 3. The CDR3 sequence: CATRLAGETQYF. CDR3 bases: TGTGCCACCAGACTAGCGGGAGAGACCCAGTACTTC.

To note about this clone: The same CDR3 can be traced to other DNA sequences in this sample. The V call is TRBV4-3, the J call TRBJ2-7; possibly TRBD2 for D (5 bases). Trimming shortened V by 0 bases and J by 7 bases, and 16 bases separated the two germline ends. The CDR3 extends over 15 amino acids. Germline V gene sequence: CDR1 LGHNA, CDR2 YSLEER. The CDR3 region is CASSQELGGGREQYF. For the CDR3, the DNA is TGCGCCAGCAGCCAAGAACTAGGAGGAGGCAGGGAGCAGTACTTC.

The chain uses TRBV21-1 and TRBJ1-1. TRBV21-1 represents a pseudogene. The CDR3 is made up of 16 amino acids. The CDR3 region is CASSKGRGITSPEAFF. The CDR3 region has the DNA TGTGCCAGCAGCAAAGGGAGGGGCATTACCTCTCCTGAAGCTTTCTTT.

This chain joins TRBV4-1 and TRBJ2-1; 8 bases are shared with TRBD2. The germline V gene has CDR1 MGHRA and CDR2 YSYEKL. This CDR3 spans 19 amino acids. The V segment lost 0 bases and the J segment 2 bases; nucleotides outside the gene matches: 12. The CDR3: CASSQDNHLSGRPYNEQFF. CDR3 DNA: TGCGCCAGCAGCCAAGATAATCATTTAAGCGGGAGACCCTACAATGAGCAGTTCTTC.

This clone came up once. The chain recombines TRBV19 with TRBJ2-1; 14 nucleotides agree with TRBD2. CDR1 LNHDA and CDR2 SQIVND come from the germline V gene (reference sequence). After removal of 4 bases from V and 6 bases from J, the junction contained 5 bases not matched to a gene. CDR3 length: 16 amino acids. The CDR3 loop reads CASSTPTSGRGNEQFF. CDR3 nucleotide sequence: TGTGCCAGTAGTACCCCGACTAGCGGGAGGGGCAATGAGCAGTTCTTC.

The chain joins TRBV27 to TRBJ1-2; 8 nucleotides align to TRBD1. J gave up 8 bases and V 4 bases, and 6 bases lay outside the gene matches. CDR1 and CDR2 (germline): MNHEY, SMNVEV (reference sequence). This CDR3 region has 13 residues. In DNA, the CDR3 is TGTGCCAGCAGTTCCAGGACAGGGCTGGGCTACACCTTC. Translated, it gives CASSSRTGLGYTF.

The V gene is TRBV5-1, the J gene TRBJ1-2, with 10 bases fitting TRBD1. The CDR3 spans 14 residues. From germline, CDR1 is SGHRS and CDR2 YFSETQ. The junction had 9 bases not matched to a gene; V was cut back by 3 bases and J by 10 bases. CDR3 DNA: TGCGCCAGCAGCTCTGACAGGGGGCGGGGTGACTACACCTTC. Translation gives CASSSDRGRGDYTF.